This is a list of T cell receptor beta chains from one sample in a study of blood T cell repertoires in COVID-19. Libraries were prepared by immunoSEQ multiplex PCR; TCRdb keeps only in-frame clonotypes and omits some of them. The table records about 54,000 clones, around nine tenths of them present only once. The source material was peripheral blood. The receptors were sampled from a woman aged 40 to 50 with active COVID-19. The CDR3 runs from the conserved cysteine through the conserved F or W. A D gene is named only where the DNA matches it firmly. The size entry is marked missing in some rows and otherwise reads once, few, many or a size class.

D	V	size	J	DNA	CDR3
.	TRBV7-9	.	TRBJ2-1	TGTGCCAGCAGCGCTGGGACTGGTTTGAATGAGCAGTTCTTC	CASSAGTGLNEQFF
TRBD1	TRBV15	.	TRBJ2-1	TGTGCCACCAGCACCTGGACAGGGGAGAATGAGCAGTTCTTC	CATSTWTGENEQFF
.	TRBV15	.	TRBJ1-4	TGTGCCACCAGCAGAGATATAACGACGGGAGGTGAAAAACTGTTTTTT	CATSRDITTGGEKLFF
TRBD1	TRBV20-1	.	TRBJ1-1	TGCAGTGCTAGTGGGCAGGGGACAGGGAGGACTGAAGCTTTCTTT	CSASGQGTGRTEAFF
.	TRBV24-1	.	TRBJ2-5	TGTGCCGGAGGGTATCAAGAGACCCAGTACTTC	CAGGYQETQYF
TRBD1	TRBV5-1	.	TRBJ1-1	TGCGCCAGCAGCCCTAGACAGGGTGGGTCGACCACTGAAGCTTTCTTT	CASSPRQGGSTTEAFF
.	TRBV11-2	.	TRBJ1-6	TGTGCCAGCAGCTCCGACACCACAGGAAATAATTCACCCCTCCACTTT	CASSSDTTGNNSPLHF
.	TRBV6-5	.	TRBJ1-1	TGTGCCAGCACCGGGACATCCCGGAACACTGAAGCTTTCTTT	CASTGTSRNTEAFF
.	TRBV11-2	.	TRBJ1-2	TGTGCCAGCAGCTTCGAAGGGGGCTATGGCTACACCTTC	CASSFEGGYGYTF
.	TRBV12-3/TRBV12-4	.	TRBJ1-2	TGTGCCAGCAGTCCGACAGTTGCCGGCTACACCTTC	CASSPTVAGYTF
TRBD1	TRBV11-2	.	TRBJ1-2	TGTGCCAGCAGCTTACAGGGACAGGGCGATGGCTACACCTTC	CASSLQGQGDGYTF
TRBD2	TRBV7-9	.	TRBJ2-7	TGTGCCAGCAGCTTAGGGTTAGCGGGGGAGTCCTACGAGCAGTACTTC	CASSLGLAGESYEQYF
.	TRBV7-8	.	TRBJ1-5	TGTGCCAGCAGCCACCGGACTGATACATTAGGACTCAATCAGCCCCAGCATTTT	CASSHRTDTLGLNQPQHF
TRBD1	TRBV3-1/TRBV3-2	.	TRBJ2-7	TGTGCCAGCAGCCCGGGACAGGGGTCCTACGAGCAGTACTTC	CASSPGQGSYEQYF
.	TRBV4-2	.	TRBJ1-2	TGTGCCAGCAGCCAAGATCCCCAGGGCCAACGCTATGGCTACACCTTC	CASSQDPQGQRYGYTF
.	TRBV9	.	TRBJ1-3	TGTGCCAGCAGCGAGCGAGGAGGGTCTGGAAACACCATATATTTT	CASSERGGSGNTIYF
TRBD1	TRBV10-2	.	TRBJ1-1	TGCGCCGTCTCGTCCGCGGGACAGGAGAACACTGAAGCTTTCTTT	CAVSSAGQENTEAFF
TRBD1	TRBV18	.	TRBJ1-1	TGTGCCAGCTCACGGGGACAGGGGGATTACACTGAAGCTTTCTTT	CASSRGQGDYTEAFF
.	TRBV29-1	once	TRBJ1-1	TGCAGCGTTGCCCCGGGTGTGGCTTTCTTT	CSVAPGVAFF
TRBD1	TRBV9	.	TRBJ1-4	TGTGCCAGCAGTCGGAGTAGTAGACCCGCCGGGACAGAAAATGAAAAACTGTTTTTT	CASSRSSRPAGTENEKLFF
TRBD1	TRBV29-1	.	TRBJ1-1	TGCAGCGTTCGGACAGGGGGGAGCACTGAAGCTTTCTTT	CSVRTGGSTEAFF
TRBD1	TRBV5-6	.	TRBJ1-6	TGTGCCAGCAGCTCCGGGACAGGGGGTTTACCCCTCCACTTT	CASSSGTGGLPLHF
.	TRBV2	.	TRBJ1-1	TGTGCCAGCAGTGGTCGGGGGGGGATCACTGAAGCTTTCTTT	CASSGRGGITEAFF
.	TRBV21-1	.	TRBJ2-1	TGTGCCAGCAGCGGAACCGTCGGTAGGGCGGGGGGGCGGTTCTTC	CASSGTVGRAGGRFF
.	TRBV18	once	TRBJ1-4	TGTGCCAGCTCACCACCGGGCGGACAGACGTATGAAAAACTGTTTTTT	CASSPPGGQTYEKLFF
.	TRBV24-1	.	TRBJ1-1	TGTGCCACCCGGTCGGTGCGGGGGAACACTGAAGCTTTCTTT	CATRSVRGNTEAFF
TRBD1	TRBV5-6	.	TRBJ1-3	TGTGCCAGCAGCCCTAGACAGGGGGGACATGGAAACACCATATATTTT	CASSPRQGGHGNTIYF
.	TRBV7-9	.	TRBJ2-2	TGTGCCAGCAGCTTAGCCAGGATAGTGACCGGGGAGCTGTTTTTT	CASSLARIVTGELFF
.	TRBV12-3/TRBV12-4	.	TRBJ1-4	TGTGCCAGCAGTTTGGGAGCGGTGCCACTGTTTTTT	CASSLGAVPLFF
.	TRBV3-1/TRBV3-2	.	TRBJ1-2	TGTGCCAGCAGCCCCGATAATGGCAGGAGGATTAGTTATGGCTACACCTTC	CASSPDNGRRISYGYTF
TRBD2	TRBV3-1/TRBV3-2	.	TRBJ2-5	TGTGCCAGCAGCACGCCGGGACTAGCGGGGGAGACCCAGTACTTC	CASSTPGLAGETQYF
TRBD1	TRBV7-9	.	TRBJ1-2	TGTGCCAGCAGCTTAGCCCCCCGGGACAGAAACTATGGCTACACCTTC	CASSLAPRDRNYGYTF
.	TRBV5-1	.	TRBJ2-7	TGCGCCAGCAGCTTGGGGGTGGCCGGGGAGCAGTACTTC	CASSLGVAGEQYF
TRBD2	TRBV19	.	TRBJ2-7	TGTGCCAGTAGTATAGATCTAGCGGGGTTCTACGAGCAGTACTTC	CASSIDLAGFYEQYF
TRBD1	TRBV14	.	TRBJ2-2	TGTGCCAGCAGCCGGACAGGGGGCTTTACCGGGGAGCTGTTTTTT	CASSRTGGFTGELFF
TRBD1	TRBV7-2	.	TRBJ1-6	TGTGCCAGCAGCCCGAGAAGACAGGGGGTGAATTCACCCCTCCACTTT	CASSPRRQGVNSPLHF
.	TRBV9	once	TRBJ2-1	TGTGCCAGCAGCGTCTCCCCGGGTGCCTACAATGAGCAGTTCTTC	CASSVSPGAYNEQFF